This is a list of T cell receptor beta chains from one sample in a study of shared clonotypes between healthy human individuals. Generated by immunoSEQ multiplex PCR, the TCRdb table keeps only in-frame clones and is missing some. The sample has approximately 2.1 million clones, approximately 95% seen once; the top ten hold about 0.37%. Material: naive CD4+ T cells from PBMCs. Source of these receptors: a man aged 18 to 29 in good health. Some clones in this sample may be carry-over from other donors' samples. Each CDR3 is given with its conserved first and last residue. The D gene is left open where the match is weak. Not every row has a clone size; where given, it reads once, few, many or a size class.

>.|TRBJ1-2|TRBV28|TRBD1
TGTGCCAGCAGTTTTCCCAGGGGGTCGGGCTATGGCTACACCTTC
CASSFPRGSGYGYTF
>.|TRBJ2-5|TRBV5-1|TRBD1
TGCGCCAGCAGCTCGACAGGGTTGGGAGAGACCCAGTACTTC
CASSSTGLGETQYF
>once|TRBJ2-5|TRBV7-8|TRBD2
TGTGCCAGCAGCTCCGGACTAGGAGAGACCCAGTACTTC
CASSSGLGETQYF
>.|TRBJ1-2|TRBV30|.
TGTGCCGGCAGTGGAGGACAGCGGGGCTACACCTTC
CAGSGGQRGYTF
>.|TRBJ2-7|TRBV9|TRBD2
TGTGCCAGCAGCGGCGGGGGGCCCAACGAGCAGTACTTC
CASSGGGPNEQYF
>.|TRBJ2-2|TRBV30|.
TGTGCCTGGAGTCGGCTGAACACCGGGGAGCTGTTTTTT
CAWSRLNTGELFF
>.|TRBJ2-1|TRBV5-1|.
TGCGCCAGCAGCATCCGCGACAGCCGGATGTACAATGAGCAGTTCTTC
CASSIRDSRMYNEQFF
>once|TRBJ2-3|TRBV6-1|.
TGTGCCAGCAGTCAGGGCCCGTCAGATACGCAGTATTTT
CASSQGPSDTQYF
>.|TRBJ1-1|TRBV7-2|.
TGTGCCAGCAGTAGACACCAGAACACTGAAGCTTTCTTT
CASSRHQNTEAFF
>.|TRBJ1-4|TRBV6-6|.
TGTGCCAGCAGACCTGGACGGGAAAAACTGTTTTTT
CASRPGREKLFF
>.|TRBJ1-2|TRBV27|.
TGTGCCAGCAGTCCCCCCGGGGGATATGGCTACACCTTC
CASSPPGGYGYTF
>.|TRBJ1-1|TRBV7-2|TRBD1
TGTGCCAGCAGCCCTTACCCGGACAGGGGACGGAACACTGAAGCTTTCTTT
CASSPYPDRGRNTEAFF
>.|TRBJ2-3|TRBV5-1|.
TGCGCCAGCAGCGGCAAGACAAGCACAGATACGCAGTATTTT
CASSGKTSTDTQYF
>.|TRBJ1-5|TRBV28|TRBD1
TGTGCCAGCAGTTCACCTCCCGGACAGGGGATTAGCAATCAGCCCCAGCATTTT
CASSSPPGQGISNQPQHF
>.|TRBJ2-5|TRBV7-2|.
TGTGCCAGCAGCTCATCAGGGGGGGGGACCCAGTACTTC
CASSSSGGGTQYF
>.|TRBJ2-1|TRBV7-9|.
TGTGCCAGCAGCTTAGGACGGTACAATGAGCAGTTCTTC
CASSLGRYNEQFF
>.|TRBJ2-5|TRBV2|.
TGTGCCAGCAGTGCACAGCTCCAAGAGACCCAGTACTTC
CASSAQLQETQYF
>.|TRBJ2-3|TRBV5-1|.
TGCGCCAGCGGTACGACCACAGATACGCAGTATTTT
CASGTTTDTQYF
>once|TRBJ1-1|TRBV6-6|.
TGTGCCGGGAGGGTGGGGTCTGAGAACACTGAAGCTTTCTTT
CAGRVGSENTEAFF
>.|TRBJ1-2|TRBV6-5|TRBD1
TGTGCCAGCAGTGAGACAGGGACCTCCTATGGCTACACCTTC
CASSETGTSYGYTF
>.|TRBJ2-7|TRBV6-1|.
TGTGCCAGCAGTGAAGTTGGTCAGGGAAGCTCCTACGAGCAGTACTTC
CASSEVGQGSSYEQYF
>.|TRBJ2-3|TRBV6-1|.
TGTGCCAGCCAGGTCGGGCTCACAGATACGCAGTATTTT
CASQVGLTDTQYF
>.|TRBJ2-7|TRBV27|.
TGTGCCAGCAGTTTAGCCAGGGGACCCTACGAGCAGTACTTC
CASSLARGPYEQYF
>.|TRBJ1-1|TRBV14|TRBD1
TGTGCCAGCAGCCAGAGACAGGGGGCCGACACTGAAGCTTTCTTT
CASSQRQGADTEAFF
>.|TRBJ1-2|TRBV29-1|.
TGCAGCGCTGGGGACGGGAACTATGGCTACACCTTC
CSAGDGNYGYTF
>.|TRBJ1-2|TRBV4-3|.
TGCGCCAGCAGCCAAGCACGGGGTCGGGGGAGCTATGGCTACACCTTC
CASSQARGRGSYGYTF
>.|TRBJ2-7|TRBV12-5|TRBD2
TGTGCTAGTGCACTAGCGGGATCCTACGAGCAGTACTTC
CASALAGSYEQYF
>.|TRBJ2-5|TRBV6-6|.
TGTGCCAGCAGTACCCTCCCCAGGGGACAAGAGACCCAGTACTTC
CASSTLPRGQETQYF
>.|TRBJ1-5|TRBV6-1|.
TGTGCCAGCAGTGGGAAGGGGGGCAATCAGCCCCAGCATTTT
CASSGKGGNQPQHF
>.|TRBJ2-1|TRBV7-9|TRBD1
TGTGCCAGCAGCCCCGGGACAGGCAACAATGAGCAGTTCTTC
CASSPGTGNNEQFF
>.|TRBJ2-5|TRBV21-1|.
TGTGCCAGCAGCAAAGTTTGGAGTGGAGGGGAATTAAGAGAGACCCAGTACTTC
CASSKVWSGGELRETQYF
>.|TRBJ2-1|TRBV11-2|.
TGTGCCAGCAGCACGCGGCTCTATGAGCAGTTCTTC
CASSTRLYEQFF
>.|TRBJ2-3|TRBV30|.
TGTGCCTGGAGAGACCGAGTGACAGATACGCAGTATTTT
CAWRDRVTDTQYF
>.|TRBJ2-1|TRBV30|.
TGTGCCTGGAGTGAGTATAATGAGCAGTTCTTC
CAWSEYNEQFF
>once|TRBJ2-1|TRBV28|.
TGTGCCAGCAGTTTTAACCTATACAATGAGCAGTTCTTC
CASSFNLYNEQFF
>.|TRBJ2-3|TRBV5-4|TRBD2
TGTGCCAGCAGCGAGGGACTAGCGGGAGGCGTAGATACGCAGTATTTT
CASSEGLAGGVDTQYF
>.|TRBJ2-5|TRBV2|TRBD2
TGTGCCAGCACCCTAGGTCGGGGGGGAGAGACCCAGTACTTC
CASTLGRGGETQYF
>.|TRBJ2-3|TRBV28|.
TGTGCCAGCAGACTAGGCGCTCGGGGTGGTACGCAGTATTTT
CASRLGARGGTQYF
>.|TRBJ2-3|TRBV5-1|TRBD2
TGCGCCAGCAGCTTGGAGGGACTAGCGGGAGGTGTAGATACGCAGTATTTT
CASSLEGLAGGVDTQYF
>.|TRBJ1-2|TRBV19|.
TGTGCCAGTAGTATGGTGCCAGCTTCTAACTATGGCTACACCTTC
CASSMVPASNYGYTF
>.|TRBJ1-1|TRBV6-1|.
TGTGCCAGCAGTGAGCCCCGGGGCATGAACACTGAAGCTTTCTTT
CASSEPRGMNTEAFF